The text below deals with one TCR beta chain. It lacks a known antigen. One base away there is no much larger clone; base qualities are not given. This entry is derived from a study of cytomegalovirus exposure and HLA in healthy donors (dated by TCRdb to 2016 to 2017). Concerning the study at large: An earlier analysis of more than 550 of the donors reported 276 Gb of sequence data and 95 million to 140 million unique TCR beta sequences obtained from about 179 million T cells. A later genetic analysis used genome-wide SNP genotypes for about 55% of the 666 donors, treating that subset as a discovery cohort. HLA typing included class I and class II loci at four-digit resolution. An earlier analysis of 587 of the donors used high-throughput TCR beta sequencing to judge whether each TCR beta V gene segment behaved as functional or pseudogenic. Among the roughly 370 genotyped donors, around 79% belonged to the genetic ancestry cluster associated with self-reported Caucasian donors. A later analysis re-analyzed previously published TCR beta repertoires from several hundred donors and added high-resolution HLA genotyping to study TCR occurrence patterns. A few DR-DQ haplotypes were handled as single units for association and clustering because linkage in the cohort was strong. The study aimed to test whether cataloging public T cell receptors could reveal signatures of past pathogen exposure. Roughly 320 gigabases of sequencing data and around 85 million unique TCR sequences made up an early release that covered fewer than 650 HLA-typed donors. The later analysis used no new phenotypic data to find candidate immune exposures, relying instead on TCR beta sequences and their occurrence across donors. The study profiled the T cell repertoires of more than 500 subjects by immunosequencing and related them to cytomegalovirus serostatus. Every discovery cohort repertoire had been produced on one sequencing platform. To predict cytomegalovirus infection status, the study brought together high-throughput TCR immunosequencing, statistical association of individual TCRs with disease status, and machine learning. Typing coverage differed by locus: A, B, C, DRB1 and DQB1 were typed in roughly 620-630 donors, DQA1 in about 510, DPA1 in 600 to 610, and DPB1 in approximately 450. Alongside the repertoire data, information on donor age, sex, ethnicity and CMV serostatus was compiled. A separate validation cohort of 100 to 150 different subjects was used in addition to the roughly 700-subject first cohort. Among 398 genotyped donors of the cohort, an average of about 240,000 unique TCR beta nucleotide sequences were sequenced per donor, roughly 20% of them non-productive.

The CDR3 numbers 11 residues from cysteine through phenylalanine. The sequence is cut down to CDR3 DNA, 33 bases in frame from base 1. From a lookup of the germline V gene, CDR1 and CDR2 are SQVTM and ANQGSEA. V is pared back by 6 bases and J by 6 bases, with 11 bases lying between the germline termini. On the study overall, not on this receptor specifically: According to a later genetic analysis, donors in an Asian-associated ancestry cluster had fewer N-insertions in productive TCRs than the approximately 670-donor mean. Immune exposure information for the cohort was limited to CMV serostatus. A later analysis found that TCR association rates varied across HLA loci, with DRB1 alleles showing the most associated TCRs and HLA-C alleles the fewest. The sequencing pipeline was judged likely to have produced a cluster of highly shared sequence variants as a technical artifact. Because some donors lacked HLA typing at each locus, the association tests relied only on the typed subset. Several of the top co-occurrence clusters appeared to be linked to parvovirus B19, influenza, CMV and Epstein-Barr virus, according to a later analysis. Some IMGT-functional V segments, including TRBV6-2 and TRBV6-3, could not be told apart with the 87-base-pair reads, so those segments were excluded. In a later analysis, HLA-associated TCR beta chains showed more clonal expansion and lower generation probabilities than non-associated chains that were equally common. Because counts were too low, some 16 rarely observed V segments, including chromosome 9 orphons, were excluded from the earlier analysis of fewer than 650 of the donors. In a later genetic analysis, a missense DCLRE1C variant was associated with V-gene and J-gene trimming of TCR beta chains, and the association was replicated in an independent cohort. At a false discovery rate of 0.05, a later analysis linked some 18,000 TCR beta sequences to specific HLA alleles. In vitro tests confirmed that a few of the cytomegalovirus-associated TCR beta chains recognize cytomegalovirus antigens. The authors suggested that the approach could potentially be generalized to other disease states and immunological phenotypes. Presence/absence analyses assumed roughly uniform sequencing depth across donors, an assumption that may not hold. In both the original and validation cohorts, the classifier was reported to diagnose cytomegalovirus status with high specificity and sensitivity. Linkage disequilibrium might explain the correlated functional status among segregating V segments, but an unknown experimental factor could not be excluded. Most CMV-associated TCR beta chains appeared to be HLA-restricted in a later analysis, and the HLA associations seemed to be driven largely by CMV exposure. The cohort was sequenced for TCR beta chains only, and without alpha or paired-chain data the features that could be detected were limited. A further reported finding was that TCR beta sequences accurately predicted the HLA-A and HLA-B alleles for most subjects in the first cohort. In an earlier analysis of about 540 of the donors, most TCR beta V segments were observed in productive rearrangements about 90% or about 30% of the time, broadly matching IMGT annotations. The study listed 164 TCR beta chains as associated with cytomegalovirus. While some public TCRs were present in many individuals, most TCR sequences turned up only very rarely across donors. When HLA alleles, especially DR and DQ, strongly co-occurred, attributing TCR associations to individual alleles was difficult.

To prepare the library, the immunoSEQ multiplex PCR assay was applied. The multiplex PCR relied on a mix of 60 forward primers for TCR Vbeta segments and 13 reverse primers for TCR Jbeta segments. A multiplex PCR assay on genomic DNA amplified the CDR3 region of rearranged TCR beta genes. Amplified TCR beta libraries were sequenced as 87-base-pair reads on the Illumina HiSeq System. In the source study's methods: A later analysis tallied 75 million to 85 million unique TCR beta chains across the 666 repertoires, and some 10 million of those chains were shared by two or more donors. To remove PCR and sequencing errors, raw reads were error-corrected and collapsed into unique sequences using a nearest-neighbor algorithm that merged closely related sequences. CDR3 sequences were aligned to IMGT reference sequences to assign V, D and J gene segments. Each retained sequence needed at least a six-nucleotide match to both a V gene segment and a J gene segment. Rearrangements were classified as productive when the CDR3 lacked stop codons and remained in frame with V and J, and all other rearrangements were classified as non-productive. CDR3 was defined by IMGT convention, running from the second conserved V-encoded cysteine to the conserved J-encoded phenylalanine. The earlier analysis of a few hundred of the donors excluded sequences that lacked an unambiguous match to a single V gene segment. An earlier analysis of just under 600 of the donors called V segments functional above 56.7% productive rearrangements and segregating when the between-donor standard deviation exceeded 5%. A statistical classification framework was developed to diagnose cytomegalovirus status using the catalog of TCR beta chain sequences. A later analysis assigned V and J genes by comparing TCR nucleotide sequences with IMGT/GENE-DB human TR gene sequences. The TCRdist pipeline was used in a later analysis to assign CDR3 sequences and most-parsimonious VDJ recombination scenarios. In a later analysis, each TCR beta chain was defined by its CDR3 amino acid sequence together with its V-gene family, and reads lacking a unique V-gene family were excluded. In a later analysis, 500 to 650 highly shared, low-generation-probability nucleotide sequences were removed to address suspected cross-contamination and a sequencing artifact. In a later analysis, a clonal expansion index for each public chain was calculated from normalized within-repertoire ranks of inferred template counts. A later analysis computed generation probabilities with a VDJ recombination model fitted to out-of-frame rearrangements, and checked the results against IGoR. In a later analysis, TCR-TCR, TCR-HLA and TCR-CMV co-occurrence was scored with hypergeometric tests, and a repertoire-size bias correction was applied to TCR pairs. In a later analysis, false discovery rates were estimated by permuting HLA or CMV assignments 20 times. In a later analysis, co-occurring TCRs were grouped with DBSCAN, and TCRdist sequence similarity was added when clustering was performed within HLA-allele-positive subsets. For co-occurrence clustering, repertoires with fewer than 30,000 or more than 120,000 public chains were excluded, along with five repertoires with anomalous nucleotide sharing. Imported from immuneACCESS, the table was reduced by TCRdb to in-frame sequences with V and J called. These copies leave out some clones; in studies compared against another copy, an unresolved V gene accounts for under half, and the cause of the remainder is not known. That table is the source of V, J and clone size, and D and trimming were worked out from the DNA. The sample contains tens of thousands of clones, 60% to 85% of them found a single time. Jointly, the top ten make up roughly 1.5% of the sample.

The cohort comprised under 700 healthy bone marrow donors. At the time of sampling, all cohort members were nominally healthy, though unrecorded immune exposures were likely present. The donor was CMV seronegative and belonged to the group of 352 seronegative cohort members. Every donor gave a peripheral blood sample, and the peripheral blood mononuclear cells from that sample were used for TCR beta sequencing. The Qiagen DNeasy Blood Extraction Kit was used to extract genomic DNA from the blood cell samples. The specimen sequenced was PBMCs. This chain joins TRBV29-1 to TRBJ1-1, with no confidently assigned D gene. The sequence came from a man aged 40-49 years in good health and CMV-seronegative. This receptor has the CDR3 CSVGREAEAFF. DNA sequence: TGCAGCGTCGGTCGTGAGGCTGAAGCTTTCTTT.